A selection of T cell receptor beta chains follows, all from one sample in a study of blood T cell repertoires in COVID-19. Assay: immunoSEQ multiplex PCR; the TCRdb copy retains only in-frame clones and omits some. The sample has 250,000 to 300,000 clones, 80% to 95% seen once; the top ten hold around 1.1%. The sequencing sample was made of PBMCs or T cells enriched from blood (not recorded which). Every receptor here comes from a woman aged 30 to 39 who had recovered from COVID-19. CDR3s include the opening cysteine and the closing phenylalanine or tryptophan. The D gene is left open where the match is weak.

V gene	D gene	J gene	CDR3 protein	CDR3 DNA
TRBV3-1/TRBV3-2	TRBD1	TRBJ2-4	CASSQYPIGQGAPAKNIQYF	TGTGCCAGCAGCCAATATCCGATTGGACAGGGGGCGCCAGCCAAAAACATTCAGTACTTC
TRBV2	.	TRBJ2-1	CASSAESSAINNEQFF	TGTGCCAGCAGTGCAGAATCTAGCGCAATCAACAATGAGCAGTTCTTC
TRBV18	TRBD1	TRBJ1-5	CASSPGTGFMEPQHF	TGTGCCAGCTCACCCGGGACAGGGTTTATGGAGCCCCAGCATTTT
TRBV23-1	.	TRBJ1-5	CASSQTWGQNYQPQHF	TGCGCCAGCAGTCAAACCTGGGGGCAGAACTATCAGCCCCAGCATTTT
TRBV18	TRBD1	TRBJ2-3	CASSPRGLRGTDTQYF	TGTGCCAGCTCACCGAGGGGGCTTAGGGGAACAGATACGCAGTATTTT
TRBV9	TRBD2	TRBJ2-2	CASSGSGTPGLAGSRGELFF	TGTGCCAGCAGCGGGTCAGGGACACCGGGACTAGCGGGATCTAGGGGGGAGCTGTTTTTT
TRBV7-8	.	TRBJ1-1	CAGKDILMNTEAFF	TGTGCCGGAAAGGACATTCTCATGAACACTGAAGCTTTCTTT
TRBV6-4	TRBD2	TRBJ2-2	CASSDSGLGSAGELFF	TGTGCCAGCAGTGACTCCGGACTAGGTTCTGCCGGGGAGCTGTTTTTT
TRBV28	.	TRBJ1-3	CASSQVGSGAQAGNTIYF	TGTGCCAGCAGCCAAGTAGGCTCAGGGGCGCAGGCTGGAAACACCATATATTTT
TRBV28	.	TRBJ2-7	CASSLAAASFRYEQYF	TGTGCCAGCAGTTTAGCGGCAGCATCATTCCGATACGAGCAGTACTTC
TRBV9	.	TRBJ2-7	CASSVEETGRYEQYF	TGTGCCAGCAGCGTAGAGGAGACAGGACGCTACGAGCAGTACTTC
TRBV7-8	.	TRBJ1-2	CASSPYPVGYGYTF	TGTGCCAGCAGCCCATATCCTGTCGGCTATGGCTACACCTTC
TRBV9	TRBD1	TRBJ1-3	CASSVGWDSESGNTIYF	TGTGCCAGCAGCGTAGGGTGGGACAGCGAGTCTGGAAACACCATATATTTT
TRBV30	.	TRBJ2-7	CAWRDFTYEQYF	TGTGCCTGGAGGGACTTTACCTACGAGCAGTACTTC
TRBV2	.	TRBJ2-6	CASSPDRIGANVLTF	TGTGCCAGCAGCCCCGACAGAATTGGGGCCAACGTCCTGACTTTC